The following is a T cell receptor (beta chain) sequence with its context. This record comes from a study of immune characterization of retroperitoneal liposarcoma. This CDR3 spans 18 amino acids. V was cut by 5 bases and J by 4 bases, with 26 bases left in between. From the PCR reads, TCRdb called clonotypes with MiXCR, one entry per CDR3 protein. The sample holds about 19,000 distinct CDR3 sequences, about 35% seen once. Input material: blood. This chain uses TRBV5-3 with TRBJ2-3; possibly TRBD1 or TRBD2 for D (5 bases each). TRBV5-3 is an ORF for which the function is uncertain. This clonotype was sampled from a male donor with retroperitoneal liposarcoma. The chain's CDR3 is CARSPKVGLTRDADTQYF. CDR3 sequence (DNA): TGTGCCAGAAGTCCAAAGGTCGGCCTCACTAGGGACGCAGATACGCAGTATTTT.